These 20 T cell receptor beta chains originate from one sample sequenced in a study of cytomegalovirus exposure and HLA in healthy donors. PCR amplification relied on 60 Vbeta primers (plus 13 Jbeta primers). Generated by immunoSEQ multiplex PCR, the TCRdb table keeps only in-frame clones and is missing some. Of approximately 150,000 clones in the sample, roughly 82% were seen once. The material sequenced was PBMCs. These receptors were obtained from a woman aged 25 to 45 in good health and CMV-seronegative.

The rearrangement uses TRBV29-1 and TRBJ2-2; 9 positions agree with TRBD1. The V and J ends lost 7 bases and 2 bases, in that order; junction bases with no gene match: 14. This CDR3 is built from 17 residues. Germline CDR1 and CDR2: SQVTM and ANQGSEA. CDR3 DNA sequence: TGCAGCGCACAAGTCCCCGGGACAGGGCGTAACACCGGGGAGCTGTTTTTT. The encoded protein is CSAQVPGTGRNTGELFF.

As to this clone: A junction end diverges from the germline sequence, so it may reflect a read error. The V and J genes are TRBV7-8 and TRBJ1-2; D unclear. Germline CDR1 SGHVS, CDR2 FQNEAQ. CDR3 size: 17 residues. CDR3 bases: TGTGCCAGCAGCTTCTACTTAGGGCTGGAAACTGACTATGGCTACCCCTTC. Its translation is CASSFYLGLETDYGYPF.

This clone has a single count. The chain joins TRBV18 to TRBJ2-3, with D possibly being TRBD2 (6 bases). Germline values: CDR1 KGHSH, CDR2 LQKENI. Trimming took 3 bases from V and 0 from J, leaving 19 bases between them. This CDR3 has 18 amino acids. Here the CDR3 reads CASSPLRGQRYSTDTQYF. The CDR3 bases are TGTGCCAGCTCACCTTTGCGGGGCCAGCGATATAGCACAGATACGCAGTATTTT.

The V and J genes are TRBV10-3 and TRBJ2-7, with 15 bases that match TRBD2. The germline CDR1 and CDR2 sequences are ENHRY and SYGVKD. The CDR3 runs to 14 residues. V dropped 7 bases and J dropped 9; count of bases not matched to a gene: 7. The DNA for the CDR3 is TGTGCCATCACACCGGGACTAGCGGGAGGAACGCAGTACTTC. Protein sequence: CAITPGLAGGTQYF.

The chain recombines TRBV6-5 with TRBJ1-2; TRBD1 agrees at 8 bases. J gave up 14 bases and V 6 bases, and 11 bases lay outside the gene matches. The CDR3 runs 12 residues. Germline V gene sequence: CDR1 MNHEY, CDR2 SVGAGI. CDR3 DNA sequence: TGTGCCAGCAGCCCCGGACAGGGACGTACAACCTTC. Translation: CASSPGQGRTTF.

V is TRBV7-2 and J is TRBJ2-1; perhaps TRBD2 as D (6 bases). This CDR3 is 15 amino acids long. Germline CDR1 SGHTA, CDR2 FQGNSA. Trimming took off 7 bases at V and 3 bases at J, with 16 bases between the two ends. The CDR3 region has the DNA TGTGCCAGCAACCAACCGGGACTGATCTACAATGAGCAGTTCTTC. Translated: CASNQPGLIYNEQFF.

This clone was counted a few times. The V call is TRBV11-2, the J call TRBJ2-5; TRBD2 is a possible D gene (6 bases). Germline V gives CDR1 SGHAT, CDR2 FQNNGV. CDR3 length equals 12 residues. V dropped 6 bases and J dropped 4 bases, with 9 bases sitting between them. The CDR3 region is CASRAGGETQYF. The CDR3 DNA reads as TGTGCCAGCAGAGCGGGCGGAGAGACCCAGTACTTC.

This chain uses TRBV4-1 with TRBJ1-5; TRBD1 aligns across 7 bases. V lost 6 bases and J lost 3; bases outside the gene matches: 2. CDR1 is MGHRA, CDR2 YSYEKL, per germline. The CDR3 is 13 residues long. CDR3 sequence (DNA): TGCGCCAGCAGGGGACAGCCCAATCAGCCCCAGCATTTT. Translation gives CASRGQPNQPQHF.

The V gene is TRBV19, the J gene TRBJ2-3; D might be TRBD1 (5 bases). This CDR3 region has 14 residues. Per the germline V gene, CDR1 is LNHDA and CDR2 is SQIVND (reference sequence). Trimming pared 7 bases from V and 4 bases from J, leaving 15 bases between. DNA of the CDR3: TGTGCCAGTAACGCCAGGGCATGGGCAGATACGCAGTATTTT. It translates to CASNARAWADTQYF.

The chain links TRBV2 to TRBJ1-2; TRBD1 matches at 8 bases. The germline gives CDR1 SNHLY, CDR2 FYNNEI. The CDR3 is made up of 14 amino acids. The ends lost 9 bases at V and 2 bases at J; junction bases unmatched: 8. CDR3 nucleotide sequence: TGTGCCAGTACTCAGGACAGGGCCAACTATGGCTACACCTTC. Its translation is CASTQDRANYGYTF.

V usage is TRBV28 and J usage is TRBJ2-5; TRBD2 matches 11 bases. Per germline, CDR1 MDHEN and CDR2 SYDVKM. The CDR3 length is 17 residues. J lost 5 bases, V lost 3 bases, and 11 bases had no gene match. The CDR3 is CASSFLSGRASWETQYF. In nucleotides, the CDR3 is TGTGCCAGCAGTTTCCTTAGCGGGAGGGCCAGTTGGGAGACCCAGTACTTC.

The chain joins TRBV6-6 to TRBJ2-5; no clear D. V was pared by 2 bases and J by 4 bases, with 11 bases between. Germline CDR1 reads MNHNY; CDR2 reads SVGAGI (reference sequence). CDR3 length: 14 residues. The CDR3 nucleotides read TGTGCCAGCAGTTACACTCACCGCGGAGAGACCCAGTACTTC. This codes for CASSYTHRGETQYF.

The J gene is TRBJ2-1, the V gene TRBV9, with D possibly matching TRBD2 (6 bases). Germline lookup yields CDR1 SGDLS and CDR2 YYNGEE. This CDR3 comprises 18 residues. V lost 0 bases to trimming and J lost 0 bases, with 16 bases between them. The CDR3 region has the DNA TGTGCCAGCAGCGTAGCAAGTGGACTAATAGGCTCCTACAATGAGCAGTTCTTC. Its translation is CASSVASGLIGSYNEQFF.

This chain connects TRBV4-1 to TRBJ2-3; TRBD2 is a possible D gene (5 bases). This CDR3 spans 18 amino acids. CDR1 is MGHRA and CDR2 is YSYEKL in the germline V gene. V dropped 0 bases and J dropped 0 bases, with 16 bases sitting between them. Written as DNA, the CDR3 is TGCGCCAGCAGCCAAGATAGGACCACTAGTCTAAGCACAGATACGCAGTATTTT. Encoded protein: CASSQDRTTSLSTDTQYF.

The CDR3 nucleotides read TGTGCCAGCAGGAAACTAGCGGGGGGGACCTACGAGCAGTACTTC. It encodes CASRKLAGGTYEQYF. V and J are TRBV7-9 and TRBJ2-7; the match to TRBD2 covers 13 bases. V was clipped by 6 bases and J by 2 bases; unmatched bases: 4. The CDR3 length is 15 residues. CDR1 and CDR2 from the germline V gene are SEHNR and FQNEAQ (reference sequence).

The J gene is TRBJ2-2, the V gene TRBV5-1, with D hard to call. Germline V gives CDR1 SGHRS, CDR2 YFSETQ. Trimming removed 6 bases at V and 1 base at J, with 13 bases between. CDR3 length: 15 residues. CDR3 sequence reads: CASNIFNMNTGELFF. The CDR3 DNA reads TGCGCCAGCAACATTTTCAATATGAACACCGGGGAGCTGTTTTTT.

The CDR3 DNA reads as TGTGCCAGTAGTATAATTGGCCCAGGTTTGAGTGAGCAGTTCTTC. Protein sequence: CASSIIGPGLSEQFF. V and J are TRBV19 and TRBJ2-1; D not resolved. CDR3 length: 15 residues. Trimming took off 2 bases at V and 9 bases at J, with 17 bases between the two ends. Germline V CDR1 and CDR2: LNHDA, SQIVND (reference sequence).

V gene TRBV6-1 combines with J gene TRBJ1-5, with D perhaps matching TRBD1 (5 bases). The CDR3 consists of 14 residues. With 5 bases removed from V and 5 bases from J, the gap between germline ends came to 13 bases. CDR1 is MNHNS, CDR2 SASEGT, per germline. Written as DNA, the CDR3 is TGTGCCAGCAGTCCCAGGGTAACGGATCAGCCCCAGCATTTT. Protein sequence: CASSPRVTDQPQHF.

The chain links TRBV27 to TRBJ2-2, with D perhaps TRBD2 (5 bases). Per germline, CDR1 MNHEY and CDR2 SMNVEV (reference sequence). Trimming shortened V by 5 bases and J by 3 bases, and 16 bases separated the two germline ends. This CDR3 has 16 residues. The DNA of the CDR3 is TGTGCCAGCAGTATCACTTCGGGGATTTACACCGGGGAGCTGTTTTTT. This gives the protein CASSITSGIYTGELFF.

CDR3 coding DNA: TGTGCCAGCCGTAAGGGGGATGCCTACGAGCAGTACTTC. Translating gives CASRKGDAYEQYF. This sequence joins TRBV27 and TRBJ2-7; TRBD1 might be the D (6 bases). Trimming cost V 8 bases and J 2 bases, with 13 bases left between them. Germline lookup yields CDR1 MNHEY and CDR2 SMNVEV (reference sequence). CDR3 size: 13 residues.